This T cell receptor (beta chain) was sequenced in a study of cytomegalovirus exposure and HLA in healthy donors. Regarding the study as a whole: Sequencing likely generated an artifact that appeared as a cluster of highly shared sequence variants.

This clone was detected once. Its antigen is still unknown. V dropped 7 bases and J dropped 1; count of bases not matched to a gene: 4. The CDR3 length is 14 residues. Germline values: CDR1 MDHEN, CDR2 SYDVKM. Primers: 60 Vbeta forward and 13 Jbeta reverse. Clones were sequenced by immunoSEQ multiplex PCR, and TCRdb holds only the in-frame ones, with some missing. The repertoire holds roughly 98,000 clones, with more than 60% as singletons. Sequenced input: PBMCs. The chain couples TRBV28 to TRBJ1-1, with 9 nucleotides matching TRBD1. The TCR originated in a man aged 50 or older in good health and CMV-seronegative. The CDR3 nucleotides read TGTGCCAGCAACCCGACAGGGGGGAACACTGAAGCTTTCTTT. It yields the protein CASNPTGGNTEAFF. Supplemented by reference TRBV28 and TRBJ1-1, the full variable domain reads DVKVTQSSRYLVKRTGEKVFLECVQDMDHENMFWYRQDPGLGLRLIYFSYDVKMKEKGDIPEGYSVSREKKERFSLILESASTNQTSMYLCASNPTGGNTEAFFGQGTRLTVV.